One sample yielded the 21 T cell receptor beta chains listed below, sequenced in a study of cytomegalovirus exposure and HLA in healthy donors. Vbeta (60) and Jbeta (13) primers were used in the PCR. The repertoire was sequenced with immunoSEQ multiplex PCR; TCRdb's copy has only in-frame clones and lacks some. The data contain about 160,000 clones, roughly 85% of them seen just once; the ten biggest clones take up under 2.5%. Sequences were obtained from PBMCs. The receptors stem from a man aged 35 to 55 in good health and CMV-seronegative.

The chain joins TRBV11-2 to TRBJ2-7; maybe TRBD1 (7 bases). V was clipped by 3 bases and J by 2 bases, with 17 bases between them. Germline V gives CDR1 SGHAT, CDR2 FQNNGV. The CDR3 has 16 amino acids. CDR3 bases: TGTGCCAGCAGCTTGACAGGGAGGTTTGGGGCCTACGAGCAGTACTTC. Amino acids: CASSLTGRFGAYEQYF.

This clone was detected a few times. The chain recombines TRBV27 with TRBJ2-7, with D unresolved. V shed 6 bases and J shed 4 bases, with 13 bases lying between them. Germline CDR1 and CDR2: MNHEY and SMNVEV (reference sequence). CDR3 length equals 13 residues. The CDR3 protein is CASSQTDGYEQYF. DNA for the CDR3: TGTGCCAGCAGCCAGACTGACGGATACGAGCAGTACTTC.

V usage is TRBV28 and J usage is TRBJ2-5; D may be TRBD1 (5 bases). The CDR3 sequence is 14 residues long. V gave up 0 bases and J gave up 3 bases, with 8 bases separating them. Germline V gene data show CDR1 as MDHEN and CDR2 as SYDVKM. CDR3 DNA: TGTGCCAGCAGTTTATGGACAGAAAAAGAGACCCAGTACTTC. It yields the protein CASSLWTEKETQYF.

This chain connects TRBV10-1 to TRBJ2-3; TRBD1 matches at 8 bases. Germline assignment: CDR1 WNHNN and CDR2 SYGVQD (reference sequence). Trimming took 8 bases from V and 6 from J; bases not matched to a gene: 10. The CDR3 has 14 amino acids. The CDR3 sequence is CASGWWTGSDTQYF. CDR3 nucleotides: TGCGCCAGCGGATGGTGGACAGGGTCGGATACGCAGTATTTT.

In the case of this clone: The sample has other DNA sequences that encode this CDR3 too. The chain combines TRBV9 with TRBJ2-7; TRBD2 is a possible D gene (6 bases). V lost 2 bases and J 1 base, leaving 10 bases between the germline ends. The germline V gene encodes CDR1 SGDLS and CDR2 YYNGEE. The CDR3 sequence is 14 residues long. The CDR3 DNA is TGTGCCAGCAGCGTTGGGGGGTCATCCTACGAGCAGTACTTC. This translates into CASSVGGSSYEQYF.

This clone was observed a single time. The chain uses TRBV2 and TRBJ2-5; possible D gene TRBD2, 5 bases. The CDR3 sequence is 12 residues long. V was pared by 9 bases and J by 3 bases, with 11 bases between. The germline V gene encodes CDR1 SNHLY and CDR2 FYNNEI. CDR3 nucleotide sequence: TGTGCCAGTACTTCCGGGGAAGAGACCCAGTACTTC. This gives the protein CASTSGEETQYF. The whole variable domain, remainder taken from reference TRBV2 and TRBJ2-5, is EPEVTQTPSHQVTQMGQEVILRCVPISNHLYFYWYRQILGQKVEFLVSFYNNEISEKSEIFDDQFSVERPDGSNFTLKIRSTKLEDSAMYFCASTSGEETQYFGPGTRLLVL.

This CDR3 is CASRPGLAGDGEQFF. DNA of the CDR3: TGTGCCAGCAGACCTGGACTAGCGGGAGACGGTGAGCAGTTCTTC. The rearrangement joins TRBV4-2 to TRBJ2-1; 13 bases agree with TRBD2. J was trimmed by 9 bases and V by 6 bases; bases with no gene match: 8. The length of the CDR3 is 15 residues. Looked up from germline, CDR1 is LGHNA and CDR2 is YNFKEQ.

This chain uses TRBV2 with TRBJ2-7; D possibly corresponds to TRBD1 (5 bases). This CDR3 contains 12 residues. Trimming left V 7 bases short and J 2 bases short, with 9 bases between. Germline CDR1 is SNHLY and CDR2 is FYNNEI. This chain's CDR3 is CASMKGTYEQYF. The CDR3 DNA reads TGTGCCAGCATGAAGGGGACCTACGAGCAGTACTTC.

V is TRBV6-6 and J is TRBJ1-2; TRBD1 agrees at 9 bases. Germline V gene lookup returns CDR1 MNHNY and CDR2 SVGAGI (reference sequence). Trimming removed 6 bases from V and 7 bases from J; junction bases left unmatched: 9. This CDR3 spans 14 amino acids. In DNA form, the CDR3 reads TGTGCCAGCAGACCGCCGGGACAGGGATTTGGCTACACCTTC. Amino acids: CASRPPGQGFGYTF.

V gene TRBV5-1 combines with J gene TRBJ2-2, with D possibly TRBD1 on 6 matching bases. Germline lookup yields CDR1 SGHRS and CDR2 YFSETQ. Trimming stripped 0 bases from V and 7 bases from J, with 16 bases between. The CDR3 runs to 16 residues. Written as DNA, the CDR3 is TGCGCCAGCAGCTTGGCCAGATCACAGGGCGACGGGGAGCTGTTTTTT. Translating gives CASSLARSQGDGELFF.

The V call is TRBV5-1, the J call TRBJ2-2, with 9 bases identical to TRBD1. The CDR3 sequence is 15 residues long. J gave up 5 bases and V 0 bases, and 2 bases lay outside the gene matches. Germline V lookup: CDR1 SGHRS, CDR2 YFSETQ. In DNA, the CDR3 is TGCGCCAGCAGCTTGGGGACAGGGGTGACCGGGGAGCTGTTTTTT. This codes for CASSLGTGVTGELFF.

The chain recombines TRBV9 with TRBJ1-3; the D gene is possibly TRBD1 (5 bases). The CDR3 runs to 14 residues. Germline V lookup: CDR1 SGDLS, CDR2 YYNGEE. The germline V and J ends were trimmed by 0 bases and 2 bases, with 6 bases remaining between them. Here the CDR3 DNA reads TGTGCCAGCAGCGTAGGCAGGGCTGGAAACACCATATATTTT. Translation gives CASSVGRAGNTIYF.

This sequence joins TRBV11-3 and TRBJ2-1; 7 nucleotides align to TRBD2. CDR3 length: 15 residues. V lost 0 bases, J lost 5 bases, and 4 bases stayed unmatched. CDR1 is SGHNT and CDR2 is YENEEA in the germline V gene. The CDR3 DNA is TGTGCCAGCAGCTTAGACAGCGGGACCCACAATGAGCAGTTCTTC. Its translation: CASSLDSGTHNEQFF.

This chain joins TRBV27 and TRBJ2-1; 10 bases align to TRBD2. Germline lookup yields CDR1 MNHEY and CDR2 SMNVEV (reference sequence). The V and J ends lost 7 bases and 8 bases, in that order; junction bases with no gene match: 11. The CDR3 length is 15 residues. The CDR3 protein is CASTPSGRAQDEQFF. The CDR3 DNA reads as TGTGCCAGCACCCCCAGCGGGAGGGCCCAGGATGAGCAGTTCTTC.

The rearrangement links TRBV25-1 to TRBJ2-7, with TRBD2 matching over 8 bases. This CDR3 spans 14 amino acids. With 2 bases clipped from V and 6 bases from J, the junction kept 6 bases outside the gene matches. Germline V lookup: CDR1 MGHDK, CDR2 SYGVNS. The CDR3 loop reads CASSEGGRRGEQYF. CDR3 in DNA: TGTGCCAGCAGTGAAGGCGGGAGGAGAGGCGAGCAGTACTTC.

This chain uses TRBV19 with TRBJ2-7; 8 nucleotides line up with TRBD2. CDR1 is LNHDA and CDR2 is SQIVND in the germline V gene (reference sequence). The J segment lost 6 bases and the V segment lost 4 bases, leaving 5 bases of the junction unmatched. This CDR3 spans 13 amino acids. CDR3 loop: CASSTAGVVEQYF. CDR3 bases: TGTGCCAGTAGTACAGCGGGAGTTGTCGAGCAGTACTTC.

The chain couples TRBV5-4 to TRBJ2-7; D may be TRBD2 (5 bases). The CDR3 runs to 12 residues. With 7 bases removed from V and 7 bases from J, the gap between germline ends came to 15 bases. CDR1 and CDR2 from the germline V gene are SGHNT and YYREEE (reference sequence). CDR3 coding DNA: TGTGCCAGCGCGGATGGACTTCAGGAGCAGTACTTC. It translates to CASADGLQEQYF.

This rearrangement joins TRBV28 to TRBJ2-7; 7 bases align to TRBD1. The CDR3 contains 15 residues. Germline V CDR1 and CDR2: MDHEN, SYDVKM. Unmatched junction bases numbered 7, after V lost 2 bases and J lost 3 bases. CDR3: CASSLAGQDDYEQYF. CDR3 coding DNA: TGTGCCAGCAGTTTAGCAGGACAGGACGACTACGAGCAGTACTTC.

The V and J genes are TRBV5-4 and TRBJ2-5; 10 bases are a match to TRBD2. This CDR3 region has 15 residues. Germline V gene data show CDR1 as SGHNT and CDR2 as YYREEE (reference sequence). J was trimmed by 1 base and V by 4 bases; bases with no gene match: 4. For the CDR3, the DNA is TGTGCCAGCAGCCCTAGCGGGAGCCTCCAAGAGACCCAGTACTTC. Translating it yields CASSPSGSLQETQYF.

The sample holds one count of this clone. The V gene is TRBV19, the J gene TRBJ2-1; D ambiguous. The CDR3 covers 14 residues. Germline assignment: CDR1 LNHDA and CDR2 SQIVND (reference sequence). The V end lost 3 bases, the J end lost 4 bases, and 10 bases lay between the germline ends. As DNA, the CDR3 is TGTGCCAGTAGTATGGGCAGGTTATACAATGAGCAGTTCTTC. Its translation is CASSMGRLYNEQFF.

The chain has TRBV15 and TRBJ1-4, with D uncertain. This CDR3 contains 13 residues. Deletions cut 0 bases from V and 9 bases from J, with 8 bases between. The germline V gene has CDR1 LNHNV and CDR2 YYDKDF (reference sequence). CDR3 sequence (DNA): TGTGCCACCAGCAGAGATCCCTCTCAAAAACTGTTTTTT. This sequence encodes CATSRDPSQKLFF.